This TCR beta chain comes out of a study of cytomegalovirus exposure and HLA in healthy donors (dated by TCRdb to about 2017). Regarding the study in general: In an earlier analysis of under 600 of the donors, under 300 Gb of sequence data and approximately 100 million unique TCR beta sequences from 150 million to 200 million T cells were reported. Approximately 330 gigabases of sequencing data and 70 million to 100 million unique TCR sequences made up an early release that covered approximately 650 HLA-typed donors. Of the roughly 410 genotyped donors, 81% were placed in the genetic ancestry cluster associated with self-reported Caucasian donors. The aim of the study was to test whether cataloging public T cell receptors could identify signatures of past pathogen exposure. The study profiled the T cell repertoires of about 640 subjects by immunosequencing and related them to cytomegalovirus serostatus. Besides the first cohort of some 670 subjects, a separate validation cohort made up of 120 different subjects was used. To predict cytomegalovirus infection status, the study brought together high-throughput TCR immunosequencing, statistical association of individual TCRs with disease status, and machine learning. In a later analysis, previously published TCR beta repertoires from roughly 710 donors were re-analyzed and high-resolution HLA genotyping was added so that TCR occurrence patterns could be studied. Rather than using new phenotypic data, the later analysis identified candidate immune exposures from TCR beta sequences and from how often those sequences occurred across donors. To decide whether each TCR beta V gene segment behaved as functional or pseudogenic, an earlier analysis of several hundred of the donors relied on high-throughput TCR beta sequencing. Alongside the repertoire data, information on donor age, sex, ethnicity and CMV serostatus was compiled. A later genetic analysis took genome-wide SNP genotypes for about 65% of the roughly 670 donors and used that subset as a discovery cohort. All discovery cohort repertoires had been generated using a single sequencing platform. HLA typing covered class I and class II loci at four-digit resolution. The number of typed donors differed by locus: about 620-630 for A, B, C, DRB1 and DQB1; 522 for DQA1; 600 to 610 for DPA1; and 400 to 480 for DPB1. About 5 DR-DQ haplotypes were handled as single units for association and clustering, since linkage in the cohort was strong. Across approximately 420 genotyped donors of the cohort, an average of roughly 200,000 unique TCR beta nucleotide sequences per donor were sequenced, and roughly 20% of those sequences were non-productive.

Library creation used the immunoSEQ multiplex PCR assay. The multiplex PCR relied on a mix of 60 forward primers for TCR Vbeta segments and 13 reverse primers for TCR Jbeta segments. The CDR3 region of rearranged TCR beta genes was amplified from genomic DNA with a multiplex PCR assay. On the Illumina HiSeq System, the amplified TCR beta libraries were sequenced as 87-base-pair reads. Per the authors' processing: In a later analysis, some 80 million unique TCR beta chains were counted across the roughly 610 repertoires, and around 11 million of these chains were shared by at least two donors. Raw reads were error-corrected and collapsed into unique sequences with a nearest-neighbor algorithm that merged closely related sequences to remove PCR and sequencing errors. To assign V, D and J gene segments, CDR3 sequences were aligned to IMGT reference sequences. For a sequence to be retained, a match of at least six nucleotides to both a V gene segment and a J gene segment was required. A rearrangement counted as productive if the CDR3 had no stop codons and remained in frame with V and J, and every other rearrangement counted as non-productive. Following IMGT convention, CDR3 was defined as the stretch from the second conserved V-encoded cysteine up to the conserved J-encoded phenylalanine. The earlier analysis of about 640 of the donors excluded any sequence lacking an unambiguous match to a single V gene segment. An earlier analysis of several hundred of the donors called V segments functional above 56.7% productive rearrangements and segregating when the between-donor standard deviation exceeded 5%. To diagnose cytomegalovirus status from the catalog of TCR beta chain sequences, a statistical classification framework was built. A later analysis assigned V and J genes by comparing TCR nucleotide sequences with IMGT/GENE-DB human TR gene sequences. Using the TCRdist pipeline, a later analysis assigned CDR3 sequences along with most-parsimonious VDJ recombination scenarios. In a later analysis, each TCR beta chain was defined by its CDR3 amino acid sequence together with its V-gene family, and reads lacking a unique V-gene family were excluded. As a way to deal with suspected cross-contamination and a sequencing artifact, a later analysis dropped more than 500 nucleotide sequences that were highly shared and had low generation probability. In a later analysis, a clonal expansion index for each public chain was calculated from normalized within-repertoire ranks of inferred template counts. In a later analysis, generation probabilities were computed with a VDJ recombination model fitted to out-of-frame rearrangements, and the resulting probabilities were checked against IGoR. In a later analysis, TCR-TCR, TCR-HLA and TCR-CMV co-occurrence was scored with hypergeometric tests, and a repertoire-size bias correction was applied to TCR pairs. In a later analysis, false discovery rates were estimated by permuting HLA or CMV assignments 20 times. A later analysis grouped co-occurring TCRs with DBSCAN, adding TCRdist sequence similarity when clustering within HLA-allele-positive subsets. Repertoires with fewer than 30,000 or more than 120,000 public chains, plus five repertoires with anomalous nucleotide sharing, were excluded from co-occurrence clustering. TCRdb took this table from immuneACCESS and kept in-frame rearrangements with V and J called. Such tables lack part of the clones; where checked against another copy, unresolved V genes explain under half of the gap, and the rest is unexplained. V, J and clone size derive from that table, while D and trimming were established from the DNA sequence. The table held for this sample gives roughly 100,000 clones. Jointly, the top ten make up 15% of the sample.

Overall study outcomes, separate from this receptor: Correlated functional status among segregating V segments might reflect linkage disequilibrium, but an unknown experimental factor could not be ruled out. Specific HLA alleles were associated with 15,000 to 20,000 TCR beta sequences at a false discovery rate of 0.05 in a later analysis. The authors suggested that the approach could potentially be generalized to other disease states and immunological phenotypes. The presence/absence analyses assumed that sequencing depth was roughly uniform across donors, and that assumption may not be true. The sequencing pipeline was judged likely to have produced a cluster of highly shared sequence variants as a technical artifact. A later analysis found that HLA-associated TCR beta chains were more clonally expanded and had lower generation probabilities than equally common non-associated chains. In the study, approximately 150 TCR beta chains were listed as associated with cytomegalovirus. The earlier analysis of a few hundred of the donors excluded roughly 17 rarely observed V segments, including chromosome 9 orphons, because counts were too low. V-gene and J-gene trimming of TCR beta chains was associated with a missense DCLRE1C variant in a later genetic analysis, and the association was replicated in an independent cohort. Compared with the approximately 670-donor mean, donors in an Asian-associated ancestry cluster had fewer N-insertions in productive TCRs, according to a later genetic analysis. The cohort was sequenced for TCR beta chains only, and without alpha or paired-chain data the features that could be detected were limited. The only immune exposure information available for the cohort was CMV serostatus. Because HLA typing was unavailable for some donors at each locus, only the typed subset was used in association tests. A further reported finding was that TCR beta sequences accurately predicted the HLA-A and HLA-B alleles for most subjects in the first cohort. An earlier analysis of approximately 530 of the donors showed that most TCR beta V segments appeared in productive rearrangements either about 87% or about 30% of the time, which broadly matched IMGT annotations. A few of the identified cytomegalovirus-associated TCR beta chains were confirmed in vitro to be specific for cytomegalovirus antigens. A later analysis reported that several top co-occurrence clusters appeared linked to parvovirus B19, influenza, CMV and Epstein-Barr virus. A later analysis found that TCR association rates varied across HLA loci, with DRB1 alleles showing the most associated TCRs and HLA-C alleles the fewest. A later analysis found that most CMV-associated TCR beta chains appeared HLA-restricted, with HLA associations seemingly driven largely by CMV exposure. In both the original and validation cohorts, the classifier was reported to diagnose cytomegalovirus status with high specificity and sensitivity. Across donors, most TCR sequences were observed very rarely, whereas some public TCRs were present in many individuals. The 87-base-pair reads could not distinguish some IMGT-functional V segments, including TRBV6-2 and TRBV6-3, so those segments were excluded. When HLA alleles, especially DR and DQ, strongly co-occurred, attributing TCR associations to individual alleles was difficult.

As concerns this clone: The antigen it binds to is not known.

The cohort consisted of 600 to 700 healthy bone marrow donors. At the time of sampling, every cohort member was nominally healthy, though immune exposures that went unrecorded were likely present. The donor tested CMV seropositive, placing the donor among the roughly 300 seropositive members of the cohort. Every donor gave a peripheral blood sample, and the peripheral blood mononuclear cells from that sample were used for TCR beta sequencing. The Qiagen DNeasy Blood Extraction Kit was used to extract genomic DNA from the blood cell samples. Relative to germline, V is 5 bases shorter and J is 5 bases shorter, with 15 bases between their ends. The CDR1 and CDR2 encoded by the germline V gene are MNHEY and SVGAGI. The CDR3, from cysteine to phenylalanine, totals 14 residues. CDR3 DNA is the only sequence kept; it has 42 bases, read in frame from the first base.

The origin of this receptor is a man aged 50-59 years in good health and CMV-seropositive. Material for sequencing was PBMCs. The chain was built from TRBV6-5 and TRBJ1-1; perhaps TRBD1 is the D gene, with 6 bases matching. The nucleotide sequence is TGTGCCAGCAGTAACGGACAGCGCTGGACTGAAGCTTTCTTT. This codes for CASSNGQRWTEAFF.